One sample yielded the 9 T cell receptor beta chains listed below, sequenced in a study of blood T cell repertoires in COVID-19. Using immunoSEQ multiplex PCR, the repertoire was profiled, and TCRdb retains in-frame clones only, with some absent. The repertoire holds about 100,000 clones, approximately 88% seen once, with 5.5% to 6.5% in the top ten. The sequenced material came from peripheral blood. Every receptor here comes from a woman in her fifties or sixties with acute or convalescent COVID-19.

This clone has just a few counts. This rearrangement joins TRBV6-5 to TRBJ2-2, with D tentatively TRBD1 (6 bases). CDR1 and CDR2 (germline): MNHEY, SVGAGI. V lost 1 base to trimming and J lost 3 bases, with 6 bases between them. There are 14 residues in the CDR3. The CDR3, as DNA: TGTGCCAGCAGTTACTACAGGGACACCGGGGAGCTGTTTTTT. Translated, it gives CASSYYRDTGELFF.

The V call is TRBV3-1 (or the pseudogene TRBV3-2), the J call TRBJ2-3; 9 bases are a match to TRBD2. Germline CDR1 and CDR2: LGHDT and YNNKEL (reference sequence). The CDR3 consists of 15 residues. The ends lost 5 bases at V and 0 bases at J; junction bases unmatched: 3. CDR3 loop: CASSGLAGSTDTQYF. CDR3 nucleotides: TGTGCCAGCAGCGGGCTAGCGGGAAGCACAGATACGCAGTATTTT.

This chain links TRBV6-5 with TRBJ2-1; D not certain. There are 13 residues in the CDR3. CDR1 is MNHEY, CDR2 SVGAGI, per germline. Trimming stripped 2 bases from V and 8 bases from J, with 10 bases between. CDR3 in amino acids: CASSYLQAYEQFF. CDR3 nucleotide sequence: TGTGCCAGCAGTTACCTCCAAGCTTATGAGCAGTTCTTC.

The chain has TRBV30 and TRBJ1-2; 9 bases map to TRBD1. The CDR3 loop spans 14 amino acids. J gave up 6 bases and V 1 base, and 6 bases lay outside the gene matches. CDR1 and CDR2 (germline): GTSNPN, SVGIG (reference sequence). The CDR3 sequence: CAWSALGQGNGYTF. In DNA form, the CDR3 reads TGTGCCTGGAGTGCGCTTGGACAGGGGAATGGCTACACCTTC.

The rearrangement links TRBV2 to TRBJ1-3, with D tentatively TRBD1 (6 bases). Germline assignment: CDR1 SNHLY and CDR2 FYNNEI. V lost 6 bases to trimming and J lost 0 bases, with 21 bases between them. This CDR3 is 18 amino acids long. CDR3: CASSRDRSGKGSGNTIYF. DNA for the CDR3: TGTGCCAGCAGCCGCGACAGGTCGGGAAAGGGCTCTGGAAACACCATATATTTT.

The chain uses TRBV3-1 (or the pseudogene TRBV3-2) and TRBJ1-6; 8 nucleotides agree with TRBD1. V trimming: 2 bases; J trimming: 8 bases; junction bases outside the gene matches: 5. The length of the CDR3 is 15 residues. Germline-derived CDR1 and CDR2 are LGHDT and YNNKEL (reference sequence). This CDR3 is CASSQRYRGYSPLHF. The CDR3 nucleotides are TGTGCCAGCAGCCAAAGGTACAGGGGGTATTCACCCCTCCACTTT.

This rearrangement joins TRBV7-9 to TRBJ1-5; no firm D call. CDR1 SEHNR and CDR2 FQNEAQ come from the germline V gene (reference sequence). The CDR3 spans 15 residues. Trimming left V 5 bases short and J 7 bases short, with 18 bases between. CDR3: CASSVSEGRSQPQHF. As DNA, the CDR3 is TGTGCCAGCAGCGTTTCGGAGGGCCGATCGCAGCCCCAGCATTTT.

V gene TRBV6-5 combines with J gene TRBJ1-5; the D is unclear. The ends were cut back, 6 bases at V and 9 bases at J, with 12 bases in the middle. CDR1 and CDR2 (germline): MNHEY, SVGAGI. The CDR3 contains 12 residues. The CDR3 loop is CASSNGLGPQHF. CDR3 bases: TGTGCCAGCAGCAACGGGTTAGGGCCCCAGCATTTT.

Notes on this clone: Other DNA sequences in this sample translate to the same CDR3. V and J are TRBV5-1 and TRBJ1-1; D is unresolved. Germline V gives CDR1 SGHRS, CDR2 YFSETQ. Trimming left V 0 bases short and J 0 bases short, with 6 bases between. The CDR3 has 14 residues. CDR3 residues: CASSLDSMNTEAFF. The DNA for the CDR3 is TGCGCCAGCAGCTTGGACAGTATGAACACTGAAGCTTTCTTT.